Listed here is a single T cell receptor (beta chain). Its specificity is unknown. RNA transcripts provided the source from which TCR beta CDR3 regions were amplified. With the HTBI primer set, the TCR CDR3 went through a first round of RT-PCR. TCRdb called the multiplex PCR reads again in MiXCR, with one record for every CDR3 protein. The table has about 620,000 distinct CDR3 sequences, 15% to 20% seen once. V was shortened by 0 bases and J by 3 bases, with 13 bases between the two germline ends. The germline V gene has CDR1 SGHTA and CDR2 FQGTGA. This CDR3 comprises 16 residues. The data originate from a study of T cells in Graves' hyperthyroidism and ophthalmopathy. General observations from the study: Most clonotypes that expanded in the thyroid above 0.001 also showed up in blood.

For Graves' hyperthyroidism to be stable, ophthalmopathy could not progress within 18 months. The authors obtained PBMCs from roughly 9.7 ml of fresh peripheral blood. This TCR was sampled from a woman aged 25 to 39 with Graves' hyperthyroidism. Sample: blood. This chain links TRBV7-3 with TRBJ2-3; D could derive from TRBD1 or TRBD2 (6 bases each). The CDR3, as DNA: TGTGCCAGCAGCTTAACTTCGCAGGGGAGGACAGATACGCAGTATTTT. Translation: CASSLTSQGRTDTQYF.